This TCR beta chain derives from a study of beta chain features in type 1 diabetes. Study as a whole: What patients shared with healthy donors was a similar profile of age, gender and cell yields. Study conclusions and caveats: Moderate yet significant TCRB CDR3 shortening was seen in Type 1 diabetes patients in all four CD4+ subsets.

V lost 3 bases, J lost 1 base, and 8 bases stayed unmatched. The germline V gene encodes CDR1 MNHEY and CDR2 SMNVEV (reference sequence). This CDR3 has 16 residues. On this clone itself: Its antigen is not identified.

Once sorted, every population was more than 98% pure. All of the isolated RNA was reverse transcribed, so expressed TCRB transcripts were sequenced. Assay used: immunoSEQ multiplex PCR; TCRdb lists only in-frame clones, some missing. The table has about 16,000 clones, over 45% seen once; the top ten hold 0.35% to 0.55%. The source is a young woman in good health. The gene calls are TRBV27 and TRBJ2-5, with TRBD1 identical over 7 bases. The source material was stem cell memory CD4+ T cells from blood. The CDR3 loop is CASSFLTGALQETQYF. CDR3 DNA sequence: TGTGCCAGCAGTTTCTTAACAGGGGCGCTCCAAGAGACCCAGTACTTC.